The 3 T cell receptor beta chains listed next were all sequenced from one sample in a study of blood T cell repertoires in COVID-19. The method was immunoSEQ multiplex PCR; TCRdb's version includes in-frame clones alone and lacks a portion of them. The sample has some 240,000 clones, 85% to 90% seen once. The sequenced material came from peripheral blood. All receptors come from a woman aged 60 to 75 with COVID-19, enrolled during active disease.

J is TRBJ1-1 and V is TRBV5-1; D is perhaps TRBD1 (5 bases). The V gene's germline CDR1 is SGHRS and CDR2 YFSETQ. CDR3 size: 14 residues. V shed 0 bases and J shed 2 bases, with 8 bases lying between them. The CDR3 bases are TGCGCCAGCAGCTTGGGTGGGGCAAACACTGAAGCTTTCTTT. It encodes CASSLGGANTEAFF.

This clone has just a few counts. This chain joins TRBV7-2 and TRBJ1-6; D not certain. The length of the CDR3 is 13 residues. Germline V gene lookup returns CDR1 SGHTA and CDR2 FQGNSA. Trimming stripped 3 bases from V and 7 bases from J, with 7 bases between. The CDR3 here is CASSFAENSPLHF. The CDR3 DNA reads as TGTGCCAGCAGCTTTGCGGAAAATTCACCCCTCCACTTT. The full variable domain, its missing parts supplied by reference TRBV7-2 and TRBJ1-6, is GAGVSQSPSNKVTEKGKDVELRCDPISGHTALYWYRQSLGQGLEFLIYFQGNSAPDKSGLPSDRFSAERTGGSVSTLTIQRTQQEDSAVYLCASSFAENSPLHFGNGTRLTVT.

The chain links TRBV9 to TRBJ1-2; D remains ambiguous. The CDR3 contains 12 residues. From germline, CDR1 is SGDLS and CDR2 YYNGEE. V lost 7 bases to trimming and J lost 3 bases, with 10 bases between them. The CDR3 bases are TGTGCCAGCTTCCGGGAGGACTATGGCTACACCTTC. Translation gives CASFREDYGYTF.